This T cell receptor beta chain is drawn from a study of blood T cell repertoires in COVID-19. Background on the study: Samples representing acute and convalescent COVID-19 were sourced from the United States, Italy and Spain.

Germline CDR1 MNHEY, CDR2 SMNVEV (reference sequence). This CDR3 has 14 amino acids. The V and J ends lost 0 bases and 4 bases respectively, with 6 bases between them. Per the original methods: Amplification of reference gene primers provided the estimated nucleated cell counts. TCRdb's copy holds only in-frame clones and misses some; the assay was immunoSEQ multiplex PCR. V and J calls and clone size follow that table, whereas D and trimming were derived from the DNA. The sample consists of roughly 17,000 clones, just under 90% of them appearing once. The sequenced sample consisted of peripheral blood. The chain links TRBV27 to TRBJ2-2; possibly TRBD1 for D (6 bases). The origin of this receptor is a human donor in a cohort sampled during active COVID-19. The chain's CDR3 is CASSLSRGTGELFF. CDR3 nucleotides: TGTGCCAGCAGTTTATCCAGGGGCACCGGGGAGCTGTTTTTT.